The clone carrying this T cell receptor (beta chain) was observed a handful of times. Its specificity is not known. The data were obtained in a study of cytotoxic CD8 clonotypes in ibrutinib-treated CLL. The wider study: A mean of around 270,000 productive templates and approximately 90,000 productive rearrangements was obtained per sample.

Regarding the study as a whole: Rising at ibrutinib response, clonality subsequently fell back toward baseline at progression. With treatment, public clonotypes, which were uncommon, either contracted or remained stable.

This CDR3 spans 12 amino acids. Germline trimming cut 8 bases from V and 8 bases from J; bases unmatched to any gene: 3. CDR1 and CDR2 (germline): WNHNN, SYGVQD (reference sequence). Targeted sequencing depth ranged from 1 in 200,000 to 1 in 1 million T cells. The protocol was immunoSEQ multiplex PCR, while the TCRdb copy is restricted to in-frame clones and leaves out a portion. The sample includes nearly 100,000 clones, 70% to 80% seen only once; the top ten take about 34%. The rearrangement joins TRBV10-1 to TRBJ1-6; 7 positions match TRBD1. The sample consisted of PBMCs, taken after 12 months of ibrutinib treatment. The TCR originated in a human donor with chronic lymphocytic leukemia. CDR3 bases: TGCGCCAGCGGGACAGTGGATTCACCCCTCCACTTT. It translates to CASGTVDSPLHF.